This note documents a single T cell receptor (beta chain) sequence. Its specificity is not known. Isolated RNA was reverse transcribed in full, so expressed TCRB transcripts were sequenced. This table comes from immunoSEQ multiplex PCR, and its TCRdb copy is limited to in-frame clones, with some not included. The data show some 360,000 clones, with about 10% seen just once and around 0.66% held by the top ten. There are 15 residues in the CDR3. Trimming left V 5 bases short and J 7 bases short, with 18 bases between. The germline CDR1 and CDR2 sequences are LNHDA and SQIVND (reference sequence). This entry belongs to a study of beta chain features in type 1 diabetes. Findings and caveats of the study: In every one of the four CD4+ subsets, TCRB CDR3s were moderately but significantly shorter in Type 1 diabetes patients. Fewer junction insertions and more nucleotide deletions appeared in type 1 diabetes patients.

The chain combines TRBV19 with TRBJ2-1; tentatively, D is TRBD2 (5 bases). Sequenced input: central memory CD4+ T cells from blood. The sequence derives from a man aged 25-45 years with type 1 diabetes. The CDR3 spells CASSDGLTRRNEQFF. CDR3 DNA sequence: TGTGCCAGTAGTGATGGGCTTACTAGGAGGAATGAGCAGTTCTTC.